This T cell receptor beta chain came from a study of T cell repertoires in cytomegalovirus infection. Across the study: Selection of CMV epitopes for the study included recently identified HLA-C-restricted and well-studied HLA-B-restricted ones. TCR beta signatures that were public indicated CMV infection and matching HLA type.

TCRdb fed the reads into MiXCR, producing one record per CDR3 protein. This sample has hundreds of thousands of distinct CDR3 sequences; roughly 42% occur once, and the top ten carry approximately 40%. Notes on this clonotype: Antigen specificity is unknown.

The study, taken as a whole, reports: HLA-C-restricted TCR beta clonotypes specific for CMV led the ex vivo response. Cumulative public TCR beta family frequency identified carriers of CMV plus the relevant HLA.

Looked up from germline, CDR1 is ENHRY and CDR2 is SYGVKD. V lost 4 bases and J 8 bases, leaving 11 bases between the germline ends. The CDR3 has 12 amino acids. The sample was cultured PBMCs, taken from culture after CMV antigen stimulation. The J gene is TRBJ1-1, the V gene TRBV10-3; D is possibly TRBD1 (5 bases). This clonotype was sampled from a human donor in good health (CMV status not recorded). Some clones in this sample may be carry-over from other donors' samples. This CDR3 is CAISARGGEAFF. Here the CDR3 DNA reads TGTGCCATCAGTGCTAGGGGAGGGGAAGCTTTCTTT.